This T cell receptor (beta chain) stems from a study of blood T cell repertoires in COVID-19. Overall study context: Acute and convalescent COVID-19 specimens originated in the United States, Italy and Spain.

V trimming: 0 bases; J trimming: 2 bases; junction bases outside the gene matches: 6. The CDR3 runs 16 residues. Germline assignment: CDR1 SGHDT and CDR2 YYEEEE. The authors' processing: Amplified reference gene primers provided the basis for estimating nucleated cell counts. This table comes from immunoSEQ multiplex PCR, and its TCRdb copy is limited to in-frame clones, with some not included. D and trimming come from the DNA, and the V and J calls and clone size come from that table. This sample has 200,000 or so clones, with nearly 85% found just once. Sample: peripheral blood. The sequence came from a woman aged 25 to 39 with acute or convalescent COVID-19. The genes are TRBV5-6 and TRBJ2-3; 7 nucleotides agree with TRBD2. CDR3 bases: TGTGCCAGCAGCTTGGTAGGGACTACCCACACAGATACGCAGTATTTT. Amino acid sequence: CASSLVGTTHTDTQYF.